This passage covers 27 T cell receptor beta chains from one sample sequenced in a study of naive and memory T cell subsets. An equimolar mix of two oligonucleotides served as the beta constant-region primer for TRBC1 and TRBC2. TCRdb passed the UMI-ligation and nested PCR reads through MiXCR, listing each CDR3 protein once. The sample yields under 100,000 distinct CDR3 sequences, 6% to 7.5% seen once. Sequencing input: central memory CD4+ T cells from blood. The receptors derive from a human donor in good health.

As to this clonotype: A much more abundant neighbour one base away suggests this may be a read error. The final CDR3 position lacks the conserved phenylalanine or tryptophan, pointing to a likely read error. This chain joins TRBV30 and TRBJ2-7, with D maybe TRBD2 (5 bases). Per the germline V gene, CDR1 is GTSNPN and CDR2 is SVGIG (reference sequence). Trimming cost V 3 bases and J 2 bases, with 14 bases left between them. CDR3 length equals 14 residues. The CDR3 bases are TGTGCCTGGAGCTACAGAGGGATACCCTACGAGCAGTACTCC. Amino acids: CAWSYRGIPYEQYS.

The chain has TRBV7-3 and TRBJ2-2; TRBD1 aligns across 9 bases. The CDR3 totals 16 residues. Germline V lookup: CDR1 SGHTA, CDR2 FQGTGA. Trimming at V came to 4 bases and at J to 5 bases, leaving 8 bases not matched to a gene. The CDR3 DNA sequence: TGTGCCAGCAGCTCCCAAGCCGGGACAGGGACCGGGGAGCTGTTTTTT. Translated, it gives CASSSQAGTGTGELFF.

This clonotype was seen ten or more times. CDR3 coding DNA: TGTGCCAGCAGATATGGCGGGGGGAACACTGAAGCTTTCTTT. Its protein product is CASRYGGGNTEAFF. V and J are TRBV12-3 or TRBV12-4 and TRBJ1-1, with D possibly matching TRBD1 (5 bases). V lost 6 bases and J lost 1, with 12 bases in between. This CDR3 has 14 residues.

The chain employs TRBV11-1 and TRBJ2-2; maybe TRBD2 (5 bases). The CDR3 totals 15 residues. Looked up from germline, CDR1 is SGHAT and CDR2 is FQDESV (reference sequence). V was cut by 0 bases and J by 5 bases, with 10 bases left in between. The CDR3 sequence: CASSLARDKTGELFF. DNA of the CDR3: TGTGCCAGCAGCTTAGCCCGGGATAAGACCGGGGAGCTGTTTTTT.

This clonotype was observed many times. V is TRBV20-1 and J is TRBJ1-5, with a possible D match to TRBD1 (5 bases). The germline V gene encodes CDR1 DFQATT and CDR2 SNEGSKA (reference sequence). The CDR3 is made up of 14 amino acids. V lost 4 bases and J 7 bases, leaving 17 bases between the germline ends. This chain's CDR3 is CSATQGGMKQPQHF. For the CDR3, the DNA is TGCAGTGCTACGCAGGGCGGTATGAAGCAGCCCCAGCATTTT.

The chain is built from TRBV7-9 and TRBJ1-1; TRBD1 might be the D (6 bases). V was pared by 7 bases and J by 1 base, with 13 bases between. This CDR3 contains 14 residues. Germline loops: CDR1 SEHNR, CDR2 FQNEAQ (reference sequence). This CDR3 reads CASNLGGGNTEAFF. CDR3 coding DNA: TGTGCCAGCAACCTAGGGGGGGGGAACACTGAAGCTTTCTTT.

In its sample, this clonotype was seen many times. This chain links TRBV7-3 with TRBJ2-3; the match to TRBD1 covers 11 bases. The V and J ends lost 4 bases and 6 bases, in that order; junction bases with no gene match: 3. Looked up from germline, CDR1 is SGHTA and CDR2 is FQGTGA. This CDR3 region has 14 residues. The CDR3 loop is CASSSGQGEDTQYF. The DNA of the CDR3 is TGTGCCAGCAGCTCGGGACAGGGGGAGGATACGCAGTATTTT.

This clonotype has only a few counts. The chain carries TRBV5-4 and TRBJ2-3; 13 bases are shared with TRBD2. V was clipped by 4 bases and J by 2 bases; unmatched bases: 10. This CDR3 has 18 residues. CDR1 is SGHNT and CDR2 is YYREEE in the germline V gene (reference sequence). For the CDR3, the DNA is TGTGCCAGCAGCCCGGGACTAGCGGGAAGACATATCACAGATACGCAGTATTTT. Translation gives CASSPGLAGRHITDTQYF.

This clonotype has just a few counts. The CDR3 bases are TGCAGTGCTAGATTAGCTGAGCAGTTCTTC. It specifies CSARLAEQFF. The chain employs TRBV20-1 and TRBJ2-1, with D hard to call. Germline V gene data show CDR1 as DFQATT and CDR2 as SNEGSKA (reference sequence). This CDR3 spans 10 amino acids. Trimming stripped 2 bases from V and 9 bases from J, with 5 bases between.

This clonotype was picked up many times. The chain employs TRBV7-2 and TRBJ2-7, with no clear D. The CDR3 runs 14 residues. The germline V gene has CDR1 SGHTA and CDR2 FQGNSA. V shed 1 base and J shed 1 base, with 8 bases lying between them. The CDR3 region has the DNA TGTGCCAGCAGCTTAGAAGGAAGTTCCTACGAGCAGTACTTC. Translation: CASSLEGSSYEQYF.

This clonotype appeared many times. The V call is TRBV9, the J call TRBJ1-6, with D hard to call. Per germline, CDR1 SGDLS and CDR2 YYNGEE. Trimming shortened V by 3 bases and J by 8 bases, and 15 bases separated the two germline ends. This CDR3 comprises 15 residues. The CDR3: CASSEDGHGDSPLHF. DNA of the CDR3: TGTGCCAGCAGCGAGGACGGTCATGGGGATTCACCCCTCCACTTT.

In its sample, this clonotype was seen many times. V usage is TRBV7-6 and J usage is TRBJ1-1; the match to TRBD1 covers 10 bases. Germline CDR1 reads SGHVS; CDR2 reads FNYEAQ. V lost 3 bases, J lost 5 bases, and 6 bases stayed unmatched. The length of the CDR3 is 15 residues. The CDR3 region has the DNA TGTGCCAGCAGCTTGTGGACAGGGGGTCAGACTGAAGCTTTCTTT. Protein sequence: CASSLWTGGQTEAFF.

This clonotype was seen repeatedly, ten times or more. Written as DNA, the CDR3 is TGCAGTGCTCAGGGACATCTAACGAATCAGCCCCAGCATTTT. Its protein is CSAQGHLTNQPQHF. J is TRBJ1-5 and V is TRBV20-1; tentatively, D is TRBD1 (6 bases). Germline values: CDR1 DFQATT, CDR2 SNEGSKA (reference sequence). The CDR3 has 14 amino acids. Trimming took 5 bases from V and 4 from J, leaving 15 bases between them.

This chain connects TRBV20-1 to TRBJ2-3; possibly TRBD2 for D (7 bases). Looked up from germline, CDR1 is DFQATT and CDR2 is SNEGSKA (reference sequence). Trimming stripped 3 bases from V and 0 bases from J, with 13 bases between. This CDR3 has 15 residues. CDR3 amino acids: CSASWGGSSTDTQYF. CDR3 DNA sequence: TGCAGTGCTAGTTGGGGGGGCTCTAGCACAGATACGCAGTATTTT.

The chain combines TRBV7-8 with TRBJ2-3; a weak D match, TRBD2 (6 bases). Germline values: CDR1 SGHVS, CDR2 FQNEAQ. The CDR3 extends over 17 amino acids. Trimming shortened V by 5 bases and J by 6 bases, and 24 bases separated the two germline ends. The CDR3 reads CASSPKLLAPSRDTQYF. The CDR3 DNA reads TGTGCCAGCAGCCCCAAGCTTCTAGCGCCTAGTAGGGATACGCAGTATTTT. Full variable domain (missing parts from reference TRBV7-8 and TRBJ2-3): GAGVSQSPRYKVAKRGQDVALRCDPISGHVSLFWYQQALGQGPEFLTYFQNEAQLDKSGLPSDRFFAERPEGSVSTLKIQRTQQEDSAVYLCASSPKLLAPSRDTQYFGPGTRLTVL.

In this sample, this clonotype turned up a few times. The J gene is TRBJ2-3, the V gene TRBV5-1, with no clear D. CDR3 length: 15 amino acids. Germline V lookup: CDR1 SGHRS, CDR2 YFSETQ. The V and J ends lost 2 bases and 0 bases respectively, with 10 bases between them. The CDR3 is CASSFSVTSTDTQYF. The CDR3 DNA is TGCGCCAGCAGCTTTTCCGTGACTAGCACAGATACGCAGTATTTT.

This clonotype was detected a few times. The V call is TRBV5-6, the J call TRBJ2-5; perhaps TRBD2 as D (5 bases). This CDR3 is built from 16 residues. CDR1 is SGHDT, CDR2 YYEEEE, per germline. The V end lost 0 bases, the J end lost 5 bases, and 17 bases lay between the germline ends. The CDR3 is CASSLEGARRGETQYF. CDR3 bases: TGTGCCAGCAGCTTGGAGGGAGCACGACGTGGTGAGACCCAGTACTTC.

In this sample, this clonotype turned up a few times. The chain employs TRBV11-2 and TRBJ2-3, with 13 bases that match TRBD2. The germline CDR1 and CDR2 sequences are SGHAT and FQNNGV. The trim removed 7 bases at V and 3 bases at J, leaving 4 bases unmatched. The CDR3 has 15 amino acids. The CDR3 sequence is CASTMTSGRTDTQYF. The CDR3 DNA follows: TGTGCCAGCACCATGACTAGCGGGAGGACAGATACGCAGTATTTT. Together with reference TRBV11-2 and TRBJ2-3, the CDR3 gives the full variable domain: EAGVAQSPRYKIIEKRQSVAFWCNPISGHATLYWYQQILGQGPKLLIQFQNNGVVDDSQLPKDRFSAERLKGVDSTLKIQPAKLEDSAVYLCASTMTSGRTDTQYFGPGTRLTVL.

CDR3 sequence (DNA): TGTGCCAGCAGTTTTAGTAGGACTCAGCCCCAGCATTTT. The encoded protein is CASSFSRTQPQHF. V and J are TRBV12-3 or TRBV12-4 and TRBJ1-5, with D uncertain. The CDR3 spans 13 residues. V lost 3 bases to trimming and J lost 6 bases, with 9 bases between them.

The V gene is TRBV24-1, the J gene TRBJ2-1; a possible D gene is TRBD1 (6 bases). V was cut by 4 bases and J by 0 bases, with 9 bases left in between. Germline assignment: CDR1 KGHDR and CDR2 SFDVKD. The CDR3 is 15 residues long. CDR3 sequence reads: CATSEGGFSYNEQFF. In nucleotides, the CDR3 is TGTGCCACCAGTGAAGGGGGATTCTCCTACAATGAGCAGTTCTTC.

This clonotype has ten or more counts. The J gene is TRBJ2-7, the V gene TRBV30; no firm D call. The CDR3 runs 12 residues. The V end lost 0 bases, the J end lost 4 bases, and 7 bases lay between the germline ends. From germline, CDR1 is GTSNPN and CDR2 SVGIG (reference sequence). The CDR3 sequence: CAWSVIGYEQYF. Here the CDR3 DNA reads TGTGCCTGGAGTGTCATCGGGTACGAGCAGTACTTC.

This clonotype was detected ten times or more. The chain carries TRBV2 and TRBJ2-5; D perhaps matches TRBD1 (6 bases). The germline gives CDR1 SNHLY, CDR2 FYNNEI. The CDR3 is 13 amino acids. The ends were cut back, 8 bases at V and 3 bases at J, with 13 bases in the middle. CDR3 nucleotides: TGTGCCAGCGGTGGACAGTGGAAAGAGACCCAGTACTTC. It translates to CASGGQWKETQYF.

Ten or more counts support this clonotype. This chain joins TRBV19 and TRBJ2-3; TRBD2 is a possible D gene (5 bases). V lost 4 bases and J lost 4, with 12 bases in between. Germline values: CDR1 LNHDA, CDR2 SQIVND (reference sequence). The CDR3 is 14 residues long. CDR3 residues: CASSKDYNSDTQYF. CDR3 DNA sequence: TGTGCCAGTAGTAAAGACTATAATTCAGATACGCAGTATTTT.

This clonotype was picked up many times. The rearrangement uses TRBV20-1 and TRBJ2-3; 11 positions match TRBD1. CDR3 length: 16 residues. Trimming removed 5 bases from V and 8 bases from J; junction bases left unmatched: 15. CDR1 and CDR2 (germline): DFQATT, SNEGSKA (reference sequence). The CDR3 reads CSAGGDGGQGEGTQYF. CDR3 DNA sequence: TGCAGTGCTGGAGGGGATGGGGGACAGGGGGAAGGTACGCAGTATTTT.

This clonotype was counted ten times or more. The chain carries TRBV20-1 and TRBJ2-2, with TRBD2 as a possible D gene (7 bases). Trimming removed 3 bases from V and 4 bases from J, with 15 bases in between. The CDR3 runs 15 residues. CDR1 DFQATT and CDR2 SNEGSKA come from the germline V gene (reference sequence). CDR3: CSASRGGVSTGELFF. The CDR3 coding sequence is TGCAGTGCTAGTAGGGGGGGCGTCAGCACCGGGGAGCTGTTTTTT.

The chain combines TRBV7-2 with TRBJ1-5, with 7 bases fitting TRBD1. The CDR3 totals 14 residues. CDR1 SGHTA and CDR2 FQGNSA come from the germline V gene. Losses at the gene ends were 2 bases for V and 5 bases for J; bases not matched to a gene: 3. The CDR3 DNA reads as TGTGCCAGCAGCTTAACCAGGGGGGATCAGCCCCAGCATTTT. Translating gives CASSLTRGDQPQHF. Based on the CDR3 plus reference TRBV7-2 and TRBJ1-5, the full variable domain is GAGVSQSPSNKVTEKGKDVELRCDPISGHTALYWYRQSLGQGLEFLIYFQGNSAPDKSGLPSDRFSAERTGGSVSTLTIQRTQQEDSAVYLCASSLTRGDQPQHFGDGTRLSIL.

This clonotype came up many times. V and J are TRBV25-1 and TRBJ1-1, with 10 bases identical to TRBD1. Trimming at V came to 3 bases and at J to 4 bases, leaving 14 bases not matched to a gene. Germline CDR1 is MGHDK and CDR2 is SYGVNS. The CDR3 covers 18 residues. CDR3 sequence reads: CASSDEPPGQGLVTEAFF. The CDR3 nucleotides are TGTGCCAGCAGTGACGAACCTCCGGGACAGGGGTTGGTCACTGAAGCTTTCTTT.